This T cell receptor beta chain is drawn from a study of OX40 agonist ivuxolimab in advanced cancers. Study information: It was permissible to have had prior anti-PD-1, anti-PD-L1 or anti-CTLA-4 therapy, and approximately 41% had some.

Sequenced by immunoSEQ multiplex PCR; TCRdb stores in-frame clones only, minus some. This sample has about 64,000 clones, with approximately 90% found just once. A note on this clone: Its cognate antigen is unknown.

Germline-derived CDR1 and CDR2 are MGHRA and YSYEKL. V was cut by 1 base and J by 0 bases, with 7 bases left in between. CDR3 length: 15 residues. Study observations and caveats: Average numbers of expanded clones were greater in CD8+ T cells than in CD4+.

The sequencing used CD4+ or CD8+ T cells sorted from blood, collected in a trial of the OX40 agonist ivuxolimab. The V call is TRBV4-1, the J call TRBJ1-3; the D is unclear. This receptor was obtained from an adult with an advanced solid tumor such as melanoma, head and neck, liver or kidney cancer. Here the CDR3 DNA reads TGCGCCAGCAGCCAAGGCAGTGGCTCTGGAAACACCATATATTTT. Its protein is CASSQGSGSGNTIYF.